This TCR beta chain was documented in a study of T cells in Graves' hyperthyroidism and ophthalmopathy. Authors of the study amplified TCR beta CDR3 regions from RNA transcripts. The study used the HTBI primer set for a first-round RT-PCR of the TCR CDR3. TCRdb called the multiplex PCR reads again in MiXCR, with one record for every CDR3 protein. The table includes approximately 570,000 distinct CDR3 sequences, about 20% detected once. Comment on this clonotype: Its antigen remains unknown.

Study-level results: Expanded thyroid clonotypes (above 0.001) were mostly also found in blood. The model identified upcoming ophthalmopathy a median about 7.1 months ahead of onset.

The V segment lost 10 bases and the J segment 7 bases; nucleotides outside the gene matches: 2. The CDR3 length is 12 residues. Germline CDR1 SNHLY, CDR2 FYNNEI. Subjects with ophthalmopathy showed a Clinical Activity Score no lower than 3, a NOSPECS grade no lower than 4, and a duration shorter than 3 months. Uncontrolled infection, other autoimmune disease, pregnancy and lactation each barred patients from inclusion. The source is a middle-aged man with Graves' ophthalmopathy. The sequenced sample consisted of blood. The rearrangement links TRBV2 to TRBJ1-6, with 9 bases fitting TRBD1. Here the CDR3 DNA reads TGTGCCATGGGACAGGGAAATTCACCCCTCCACTTT. Amino acids: CAMGQGNSPLHF.